This TCR beta chain is from a study of shared clonotypes between healthy human individuals. A few counts support this clone. The germline gives CDR1 GTSNPN, CDR2 SVGIG (reference sequence). V dropped 5 bases and J dropped 0 bases, with 11 bases sitting between them. The CDR3 has 14 amino acids. Assay: immunoSEQ multiplex PCR; the TCRdb copy retains only in-frame clones and omits some. Of 2 million to 3 million clones in the sample, roughly nine tenths were seen once. The sequencing sample was made of naive CD4+ T cells sorted from blood. Sample subset: CD45RA+ positively selected. This chain uses TRBV30 with TRBJ1-5, with D tentatively TRBD1 (5 bases). The TCR sequence derives from a man younger than 35 in good health. Written as DNA, the CDR3 is TGTGCCTGGTGTCGGGACGGTAGCAATCAGCCCCAGCATTTT. Amino acid sequence: CAWCRDGSNQPQHF.